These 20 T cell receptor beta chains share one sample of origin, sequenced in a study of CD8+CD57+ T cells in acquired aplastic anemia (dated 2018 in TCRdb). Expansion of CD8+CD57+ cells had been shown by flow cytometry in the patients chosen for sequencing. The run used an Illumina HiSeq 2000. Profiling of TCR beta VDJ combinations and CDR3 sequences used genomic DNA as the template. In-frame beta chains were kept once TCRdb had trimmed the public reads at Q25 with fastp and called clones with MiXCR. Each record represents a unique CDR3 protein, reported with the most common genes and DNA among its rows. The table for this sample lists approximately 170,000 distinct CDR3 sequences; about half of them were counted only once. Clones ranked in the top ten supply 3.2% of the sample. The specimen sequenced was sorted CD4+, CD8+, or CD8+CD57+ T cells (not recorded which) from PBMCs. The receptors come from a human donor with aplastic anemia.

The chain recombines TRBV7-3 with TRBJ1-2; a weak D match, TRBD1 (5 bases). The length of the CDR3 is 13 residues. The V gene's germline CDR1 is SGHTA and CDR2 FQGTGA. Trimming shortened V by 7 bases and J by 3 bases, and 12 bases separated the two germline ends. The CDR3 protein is CASNPGGDYGYTF. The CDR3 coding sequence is TGTGCCAGCAACCCGGGGGGGGACTATGGCTACACCTTC.

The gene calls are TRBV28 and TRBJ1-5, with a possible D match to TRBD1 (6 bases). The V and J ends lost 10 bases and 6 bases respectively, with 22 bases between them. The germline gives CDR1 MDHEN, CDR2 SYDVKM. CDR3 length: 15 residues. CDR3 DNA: TGTGCCACCCGATTGGGTGGGGGGCAGGGTCAGCCCCAGCATTTT. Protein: CATRLGGGQGQPQHF.

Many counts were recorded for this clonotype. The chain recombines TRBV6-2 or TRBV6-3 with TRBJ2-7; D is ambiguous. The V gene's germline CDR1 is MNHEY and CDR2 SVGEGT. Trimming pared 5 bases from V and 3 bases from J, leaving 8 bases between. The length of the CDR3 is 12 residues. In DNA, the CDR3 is TGTGCCAGCAGTCCAGACGGCTACGAGCAGTACGTC. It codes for CASSPDGYEQYV.

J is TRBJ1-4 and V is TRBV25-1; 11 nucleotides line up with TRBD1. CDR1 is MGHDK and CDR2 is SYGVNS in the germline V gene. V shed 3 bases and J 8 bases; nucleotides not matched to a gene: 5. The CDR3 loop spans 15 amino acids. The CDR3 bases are TGTGCCAGCAGTGATCACGGGACAGGGGGGGAAAAACTGTTTTTT. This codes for CASSDHGTGGEKLFF.

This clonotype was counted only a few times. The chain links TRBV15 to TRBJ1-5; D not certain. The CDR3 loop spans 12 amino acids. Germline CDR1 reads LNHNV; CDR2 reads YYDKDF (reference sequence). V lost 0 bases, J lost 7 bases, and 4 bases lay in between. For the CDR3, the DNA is TGTGCCACCAGCAGAGATTTGCAGCCCCAGCATTTT. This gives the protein CATSRDLQPQHF. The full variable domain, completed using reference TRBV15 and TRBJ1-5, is DAMVIQNPRYQVTQFGKPVTLSCSQTLNHNVMYWYQQKSSQAPKLLFHYYDKDFNNEADTPDNFQSRRPNTSFCFLDIRSPGLGDTAMYLCATSRDLQPQHFGDGTRLSIL.

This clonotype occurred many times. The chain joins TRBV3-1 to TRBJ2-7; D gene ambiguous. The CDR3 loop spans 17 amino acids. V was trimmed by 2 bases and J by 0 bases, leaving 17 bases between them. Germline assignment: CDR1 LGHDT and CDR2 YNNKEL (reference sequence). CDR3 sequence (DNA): TGTGCCAGCAGCCAATTGACCTCTTCCCGGTACTCCTACGAGCAGTACTTC. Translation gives CASSQLTSSRYSYEQYF.

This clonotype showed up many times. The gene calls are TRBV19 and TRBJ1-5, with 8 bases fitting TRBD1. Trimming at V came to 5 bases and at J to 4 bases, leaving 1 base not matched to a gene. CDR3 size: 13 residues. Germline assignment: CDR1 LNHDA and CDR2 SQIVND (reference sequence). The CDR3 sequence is CASSGDRNQPQHF. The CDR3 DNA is TGTGCCAGTAGTGGGGACAGGAATCAGCCCCAGCATTTT.

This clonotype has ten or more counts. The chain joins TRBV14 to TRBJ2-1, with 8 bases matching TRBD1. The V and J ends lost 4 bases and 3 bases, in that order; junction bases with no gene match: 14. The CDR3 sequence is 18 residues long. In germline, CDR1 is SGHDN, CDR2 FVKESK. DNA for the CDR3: TGTGCCAGCAGCCCTGGACAGGGCCTACTAGCATACTACAATGAGCAGTTCTTC. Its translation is CASSPGQGLLAYYNEQFF.

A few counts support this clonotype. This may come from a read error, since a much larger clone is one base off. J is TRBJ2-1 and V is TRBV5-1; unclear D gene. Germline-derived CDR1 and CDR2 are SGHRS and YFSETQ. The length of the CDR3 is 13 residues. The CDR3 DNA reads TGCGCCAGCGGCTTTGGTCAGAGCAATGAGCAGTTCTTC. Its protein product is CASGFGQSNEQFF.

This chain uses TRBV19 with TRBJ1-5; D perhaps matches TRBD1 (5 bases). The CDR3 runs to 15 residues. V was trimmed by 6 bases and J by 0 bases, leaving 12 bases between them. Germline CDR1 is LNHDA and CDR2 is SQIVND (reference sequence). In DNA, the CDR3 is TGTGCCAGTAGGCAAGACAGTTATAGCAATCAGCCCCAGCATTTT. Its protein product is CASRQDSYSNQPQHF.

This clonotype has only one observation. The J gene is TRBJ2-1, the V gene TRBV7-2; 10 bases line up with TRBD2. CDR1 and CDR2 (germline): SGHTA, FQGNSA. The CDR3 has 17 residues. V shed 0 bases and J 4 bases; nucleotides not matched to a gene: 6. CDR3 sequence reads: CASSLALGTSAYNEQFF. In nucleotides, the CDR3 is TGTGCCAGCAGCTTAGCGCTTGGGACTAGCGCTTACAATGAGCAGTTCTTC.

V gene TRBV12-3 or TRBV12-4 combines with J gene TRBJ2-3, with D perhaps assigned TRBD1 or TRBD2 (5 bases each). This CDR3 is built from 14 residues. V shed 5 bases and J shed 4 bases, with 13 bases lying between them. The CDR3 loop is CASSITGTADTQYF. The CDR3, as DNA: TGTGCCAGCAGTATCACCGGGACGGCAGATACGCAGTATTTT.

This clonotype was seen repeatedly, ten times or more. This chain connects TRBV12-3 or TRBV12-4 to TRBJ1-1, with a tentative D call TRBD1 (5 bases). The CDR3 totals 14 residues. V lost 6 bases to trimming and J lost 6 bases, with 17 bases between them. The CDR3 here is CASSPIAGFAEAFF. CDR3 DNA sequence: TGTGCCAGCAGCCCAATCGCAGGGTTCGCTGAAGCTTTCTTT.

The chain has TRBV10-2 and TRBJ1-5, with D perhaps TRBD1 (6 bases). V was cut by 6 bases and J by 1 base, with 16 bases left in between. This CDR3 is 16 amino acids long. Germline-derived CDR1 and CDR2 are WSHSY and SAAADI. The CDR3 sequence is CASRGKGEMSNQPQHF. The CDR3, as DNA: TGCGCCAGCAGAGGAAAGGGGGAAATGAGCAATCAGCCCCAGCATTTT.

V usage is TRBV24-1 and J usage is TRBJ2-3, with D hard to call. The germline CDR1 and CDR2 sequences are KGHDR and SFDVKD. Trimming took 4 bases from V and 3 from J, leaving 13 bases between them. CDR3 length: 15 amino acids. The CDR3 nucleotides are TGTGCCACCAGTGACCTAAATGAACTGACAGATACGCAGTATTTT. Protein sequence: CATSDLNELTDTQYF.

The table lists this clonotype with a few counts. CDR3 amino acids: CASSAGGALETQYF. In DNA, the CDR3 is TGTGCCAGCAGTGCCGGGGGGGCCTTGGAGACCCAGTACTTC. This rearrangement joins TRBV7-9 to TRBJ2-5; 8 positions agree with TRBD2. This CDR3 contains 14 residues. V shed 6 bases and J 5 bases; nucleotides not matched to a gene: 8. Per the germline V gene, CDR1 is SEHNR and CDR2 is FQNEAQ (reference sequence). Drawing the rest from reference TRBV7-9 and TRBJ2-5, the complete variable domain is DTGVSQNPRHKITKRGQNVTFRCDPISEHNRLYWYRQTLGQGPEFLTYFQNEAQLEKSRLLSDRFSAERPKGSFSTLEIQRTEQGDSAMYLCASSAGGALETQYFGPGTRLLVL.

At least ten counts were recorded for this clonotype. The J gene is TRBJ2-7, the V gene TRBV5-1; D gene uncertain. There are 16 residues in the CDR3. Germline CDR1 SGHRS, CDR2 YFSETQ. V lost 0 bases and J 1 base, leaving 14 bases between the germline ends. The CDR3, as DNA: TGCGCCAGCAGCTTGGAGTTTGGAGATCGATCCTACGAGCAGTACTTC. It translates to CASSLEFGDRSYEQYF.

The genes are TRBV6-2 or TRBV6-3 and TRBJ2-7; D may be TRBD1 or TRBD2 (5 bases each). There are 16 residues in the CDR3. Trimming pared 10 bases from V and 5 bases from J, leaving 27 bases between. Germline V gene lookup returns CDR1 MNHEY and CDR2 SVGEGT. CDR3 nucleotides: TGTGCCACCGGCCCAGGGTTGGAGGTAAAATCGGACGAGCAGTACTTC. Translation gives CATGPGLEVKSDEQYF.

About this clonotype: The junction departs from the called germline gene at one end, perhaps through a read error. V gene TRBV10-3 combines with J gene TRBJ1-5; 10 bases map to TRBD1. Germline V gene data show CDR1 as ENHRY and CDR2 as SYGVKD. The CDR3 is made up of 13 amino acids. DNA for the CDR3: TGCGCCACGAGGACAGGGGGAAAACAGCCCCAGCATTTT. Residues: CATRTGGKQPQHF.

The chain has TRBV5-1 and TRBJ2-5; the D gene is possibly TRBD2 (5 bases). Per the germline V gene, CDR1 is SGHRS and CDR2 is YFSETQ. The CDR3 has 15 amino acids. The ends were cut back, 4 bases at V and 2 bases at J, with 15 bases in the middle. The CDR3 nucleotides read TGCGCCAGCAGCATCGGGCGGGTGGCTCAAGAGACCCAGTACTTC. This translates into CASSIGRVAQETQYF.